Listed below are T cell receptor beta chains from one sample, sequenced in a study of T cell responses to AZD1222 COVID-19 vaccine. TCRdb's copy holds only in-frame clones and misses some; the assay was immunoSEQ multiplex PCR. The sample records approximately 170,000 clones, more than 80% being singletons. The input for sequencing was peripheral blood, taken on day 0 of AZD1222 vaccination. These receptors all come from an adult in good health. Each CDR3 is given with its conserved first and last residue. Each record gives: J gene, V gene, D gene, clone size, CDR3 protein, CDR3 DNA. D genes are given only for firm matches. For some rows the clone size is stated as once, few or many, or as a class when expanded; others skip it.

J gene: TRBJ1-1; V gene: TRBV10-3; D gene: TRBD1; clone size: once; CDR3 protein: CAIRGQMNTEAFF; CDR3 DNA: TGTGCCATCAGGGGACAGATGAACACTGAAGCTTTCTTT
J gene: TRBJ1-1; V gene: TRBV27; D gene: .; clone size: .; CDR3 protein: CASSLSGPWNTEAFF; CDR3 DNA: TGTGCCAGCAGTTTATCTGGTCCATGGAACACTGAAGCTTTCTTT
J gene: TRBJ1-2; V gene: TRBV27; D gene: .; clone size: once; CDR3 protein: CASSFSGRNYGYTF; CDR3 DNA: TGTGCCAGCAGTTTTTCCGGGAGGAACTATGGCTACACCTTC
J gene: TRBJ1-1; V gene: TRBV7-9; D gene: .; clone size: .; CDR3 protein: CASSLTGSNTEAFF; CDR3 DNA: TGTGCCAGCAGCCTCACAGGGTCGAACACTGAAGCTTTCTTT
J gene: TRBJ1-6; V gene: TRBV2; D gene: .; clone size: once; CDR3 protein: CATGQGRYIYNSPLHF; CDR3 DNA: TGTGCCACTGGACAAGGGCGATATATTTATAATTCACCCCTCCACTTT
J gene: TRBJ1-2; V gene: TRBV6-5; D gene: TRBD1; clone size: .; CDR3 protein: CASSYGDRAGYTF; CDR3 DNA: TGTGCCAGCAGTTACGGGGACAGGGCTGGCTACACCTTC
J gene: TRBJ1-4; V gene: TRBV7-9; D gene: .; clone size: .; CDR3 protein: CASSLGGGNEKLFF; CDR3 DNA: TGTGCCAGCAGCTTAGGGGGCGGCAATGAAAAACTGTTTTTT
J gene: TRBJ1-1; V gene: TRBV29-1; D gene: .; clone size: .; CDR3 protein: CSVSTGWEAFF; CDR3 DNA: TGCAGCGTCTCCACAGGGTGGGAAGCTTTCTTT
J gene: TRBJ2-6; V gene: TRBV5-1; D gene: .; clone size: .; CDR3 protein: CASSGQSSGANVLTF; CDR3 DNA: TGCGCCAGCAGTGGGCAGAGCTCTGGGGCCAACGTCCTGACTTTC
J gene: TRBJ1-1; V gene: TRBV27; D gene: .; clone size: .; CDR3 protein: CASYGQGSTEAFF; CDR3 DNA: TGTGCCAGCTACGGCCAGGGGTCCACTGAAGCTTTCTTT
J gene: TRBJ2-3; V gene: TRBV12-3/TRBV12-4; D gene: .; clone size: .; CDR3 protein: CASRSDTDTQYF; CDR3 DNA: TGTGCCAGCCGGTCAGACACAGATACGCAGTATTTT
J gene: TRBJ2-2; V gene: TRBV12-3/TRBV12-4; D gene: .; clone size: .; CDR3 protein: CAGGRENTGELFF; CDR3 DNA: TGTGCCGGGGGACGGGAGAACACCGGGGAGCTGTTTTTT
J gene: TRBJ2-5; V gene: TRBV5-1; D gene: .; clone size: .; CDR3 protein: CASRNSGQETQYF; CDR3 DNA: TGCGCCAGCAGAAATAGCGGACAAGAGACCCAGTACTTC